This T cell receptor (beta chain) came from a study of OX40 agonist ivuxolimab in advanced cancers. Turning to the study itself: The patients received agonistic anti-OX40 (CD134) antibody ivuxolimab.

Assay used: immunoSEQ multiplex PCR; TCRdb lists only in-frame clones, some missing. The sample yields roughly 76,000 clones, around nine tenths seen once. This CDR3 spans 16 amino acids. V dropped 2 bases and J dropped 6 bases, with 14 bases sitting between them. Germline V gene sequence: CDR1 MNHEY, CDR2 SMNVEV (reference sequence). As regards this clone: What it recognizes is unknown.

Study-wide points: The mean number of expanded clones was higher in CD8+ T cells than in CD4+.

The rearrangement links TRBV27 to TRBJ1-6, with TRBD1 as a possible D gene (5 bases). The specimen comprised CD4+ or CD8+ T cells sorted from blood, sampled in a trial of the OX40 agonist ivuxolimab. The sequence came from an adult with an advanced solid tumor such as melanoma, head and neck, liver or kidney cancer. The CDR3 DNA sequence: TGTGCCAGCAGTTTAGCAGGGCCCGTAGGTAATTCACCCCTCCACTTT. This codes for CASSLAGPVGNSPLHF.